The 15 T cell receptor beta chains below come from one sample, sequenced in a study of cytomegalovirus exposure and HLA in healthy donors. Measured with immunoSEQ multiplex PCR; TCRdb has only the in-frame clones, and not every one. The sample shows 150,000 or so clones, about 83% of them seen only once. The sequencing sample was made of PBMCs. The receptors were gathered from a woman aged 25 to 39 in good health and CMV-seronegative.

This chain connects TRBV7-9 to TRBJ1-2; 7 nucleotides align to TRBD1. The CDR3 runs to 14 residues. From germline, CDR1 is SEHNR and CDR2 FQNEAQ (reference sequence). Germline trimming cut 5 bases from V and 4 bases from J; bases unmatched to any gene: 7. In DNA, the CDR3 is TGTGCCAGCAGCACTACAGGGACAGCCTATGGCTACACCTTC. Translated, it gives CASSTTGTAYGYTF.

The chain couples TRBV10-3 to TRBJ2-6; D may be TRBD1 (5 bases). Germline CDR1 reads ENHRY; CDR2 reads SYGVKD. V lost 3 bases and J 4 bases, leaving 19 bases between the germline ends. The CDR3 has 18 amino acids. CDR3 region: CAISDREVSSWGANVLTF. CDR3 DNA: TGTGCCATCAGTGACAGGGAAGTGTCTTCGTGGGGGGCCAACGTCCTGACTTTC.

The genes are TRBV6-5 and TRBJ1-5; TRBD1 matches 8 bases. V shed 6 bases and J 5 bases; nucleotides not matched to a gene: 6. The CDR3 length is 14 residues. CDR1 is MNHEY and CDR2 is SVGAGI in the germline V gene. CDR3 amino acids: CASSGQGKDQPQHF. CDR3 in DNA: TGTGCCAGCAGCGGACAGGGAAAAGATCAGCCCCAGCATTTT.

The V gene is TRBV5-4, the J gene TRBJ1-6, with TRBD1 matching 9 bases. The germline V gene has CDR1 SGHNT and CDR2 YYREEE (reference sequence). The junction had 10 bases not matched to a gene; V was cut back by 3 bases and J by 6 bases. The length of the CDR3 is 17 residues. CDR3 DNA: TGTGCCAGCAGCTCGGGGACAGGGCAGATCGGTAATTCACCCCTCCACTTT. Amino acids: CASSSGTGQIGNSPLHF.

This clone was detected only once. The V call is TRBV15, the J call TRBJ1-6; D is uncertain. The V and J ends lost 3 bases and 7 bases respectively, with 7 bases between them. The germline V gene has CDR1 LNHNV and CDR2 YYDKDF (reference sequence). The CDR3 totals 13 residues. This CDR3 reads CATSRGPNSPLHF. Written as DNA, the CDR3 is TGTGCCACCAGCAGGGGCCCAAATTCACCCCTCCACTTT.

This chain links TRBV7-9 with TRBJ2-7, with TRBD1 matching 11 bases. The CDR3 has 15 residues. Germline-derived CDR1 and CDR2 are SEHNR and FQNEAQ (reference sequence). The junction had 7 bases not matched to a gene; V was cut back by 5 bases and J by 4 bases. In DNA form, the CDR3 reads TGTGCCAGCAGCGCAACCGGGACAGGGGGATACGAGCAGTACTTC. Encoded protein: CASSATGTGGYEQYF.

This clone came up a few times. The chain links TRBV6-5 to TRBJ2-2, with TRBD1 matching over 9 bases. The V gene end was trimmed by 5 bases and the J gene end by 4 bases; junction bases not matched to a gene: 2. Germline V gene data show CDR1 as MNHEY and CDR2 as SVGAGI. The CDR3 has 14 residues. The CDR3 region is CASSPTGGTGELFF. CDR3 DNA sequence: TGTGCCAGCAGTCCGACAGGGGGCACCGGGGAGCTGTTTTTT.

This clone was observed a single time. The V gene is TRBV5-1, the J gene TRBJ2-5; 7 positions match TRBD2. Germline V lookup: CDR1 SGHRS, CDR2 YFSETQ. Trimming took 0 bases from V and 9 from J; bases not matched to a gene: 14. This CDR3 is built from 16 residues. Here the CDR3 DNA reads TGCGCCAGCAGCTTGGGGGCCCAGGAGCGGGGAAGGTCCCAGTACTTC. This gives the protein CASSLGAQERGRSQYF. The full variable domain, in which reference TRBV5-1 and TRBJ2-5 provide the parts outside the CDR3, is KAGVTQTPRYLIKTRGQQVTLSCSPISGHRSVSWYQQTPGQGLQFLFEYFSETQRNKGNFPGRFSGRQFSNSRSEMNVSTLELGDSALYLCASSLGAQERGRSQYFGPGTRLLVL.

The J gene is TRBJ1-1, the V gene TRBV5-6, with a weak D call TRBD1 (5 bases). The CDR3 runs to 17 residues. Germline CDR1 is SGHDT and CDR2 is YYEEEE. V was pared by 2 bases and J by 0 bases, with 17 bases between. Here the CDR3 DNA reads TGTGCCAGCAGCTTTTGGCGACTTGACAGAATGAACACTGAAGCTTTCTTT. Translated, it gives CASSFWRLDRMNTEAFF.

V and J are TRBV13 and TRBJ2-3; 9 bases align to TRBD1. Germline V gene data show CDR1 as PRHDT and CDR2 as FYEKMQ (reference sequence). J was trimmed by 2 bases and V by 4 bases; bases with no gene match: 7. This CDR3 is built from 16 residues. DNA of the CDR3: TGTGCCAGCAGCTCCCGGACAGGGGCCTACACAGATACGCAGTATTTT. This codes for CASSSRTGAYTDTQYF. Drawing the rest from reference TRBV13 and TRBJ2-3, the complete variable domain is AAGVIQSPRHLIKEKRETATLKCYPIPRHDTVYWYQQGPGQDPQFLISFYEKMQSDKGSIPDRFSAQQFSDYHSELNMSSLELGDSALYFCASSSRTGAYTDTQYFGPGTRLTVL.

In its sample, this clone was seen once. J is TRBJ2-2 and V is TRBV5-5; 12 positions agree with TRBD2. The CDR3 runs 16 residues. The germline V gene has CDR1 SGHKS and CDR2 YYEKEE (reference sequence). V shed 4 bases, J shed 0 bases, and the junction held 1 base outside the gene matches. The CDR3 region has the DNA TGTGCCAGCAGCAGACTAGCGGGGGCGAACACCGGGGAGCTGTTTTTT. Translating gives CASSRLAGANTGELFF.

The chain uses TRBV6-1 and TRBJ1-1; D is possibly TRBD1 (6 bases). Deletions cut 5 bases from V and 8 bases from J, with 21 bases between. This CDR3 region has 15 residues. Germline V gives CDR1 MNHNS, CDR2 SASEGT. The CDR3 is CASSPRAGALREAFF. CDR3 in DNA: TGTGCCAGCAGTCCTCGGGCGGGGGCGCTTAGGGAAGCTTTCTTT.

This CDR3 is CASTAEETQYF. The CDR3 region has the DNA TGTGCCAGCACCGCAGAAGAGACCCAGTACTTC. V and J are TRBV2 and TRBJ2-5; D is ambiguous. V was pared by 7 bases and J by 3 bases, with 6 bases between. The germline gives CDR1 SNHLY, CDR2 FYNNEI. This CDR3 is 11 amino acids long. The whole variable domain, filled in from reference TRBV2 and TRBJ2-5, reads EPEVTQTPSHQVTQMGQEVILRCVPISNHLYFYWYRQILGQKVEFLVSFYNNEISEKSEIFDDQFSVERPDGSNFTLKIRSTKLEDSAMYFCASTAEETQYFGPGTRLLVL.

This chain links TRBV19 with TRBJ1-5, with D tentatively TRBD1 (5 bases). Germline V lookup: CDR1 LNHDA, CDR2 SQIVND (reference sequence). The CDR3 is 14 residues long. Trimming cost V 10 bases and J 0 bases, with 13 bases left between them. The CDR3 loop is CATKGDFSNQPQHF. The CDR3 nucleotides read TGTGCCACTAAAGGGGATTTTAGCAATCAGCCCCAGCATTTT.

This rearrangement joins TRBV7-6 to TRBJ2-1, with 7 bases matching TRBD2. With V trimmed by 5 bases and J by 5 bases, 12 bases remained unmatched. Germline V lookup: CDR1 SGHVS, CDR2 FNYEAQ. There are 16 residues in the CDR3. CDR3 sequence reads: CASSQGPGGVDNEQFF. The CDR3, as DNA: TGTGCCAGCAGCCAAGGTCCGGGGGGTGTGGACAATGAGCAGTTCTTC. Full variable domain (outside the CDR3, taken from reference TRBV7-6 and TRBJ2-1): GAGVSQSPRYKVTKRGQDVALRCDPISGHVSLYWYRQALGQGPEFLTYFNYEAQQDKSGLPNDRFSAERPEGSISTLTIQRTEQRDSAMYRCASSQGPGGVDNEQFFGPGTRLTVL.